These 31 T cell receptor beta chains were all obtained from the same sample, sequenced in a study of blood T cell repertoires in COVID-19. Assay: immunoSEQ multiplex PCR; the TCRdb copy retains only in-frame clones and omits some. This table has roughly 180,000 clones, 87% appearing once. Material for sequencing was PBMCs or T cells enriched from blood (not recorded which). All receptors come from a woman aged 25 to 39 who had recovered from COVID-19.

The CDR3 nucleotides are TGCGCCAGCAGCGGTCGAGGCGGTCACGCTTTCTTT. Its protein product is CASSGRGGHAFF. The rearrangement joins TRBV4-3 to TRBJ1-1, with D unresolved. From germline, CDR1 is LGHNA and CDR2 YSLEER. The CDR3 runs 12 residues. V shed 5 bases and J shed 11 bases, with 15 bases lying between them.

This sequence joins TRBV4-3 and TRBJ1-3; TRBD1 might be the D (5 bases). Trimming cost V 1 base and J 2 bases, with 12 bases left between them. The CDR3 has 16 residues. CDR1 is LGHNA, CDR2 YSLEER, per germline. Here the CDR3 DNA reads TGCGCCAGCAGCCAAGCCAGCTGGGGGGCTGGAAACACCATATATTTT. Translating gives CASSQASWGAGNTIYF.

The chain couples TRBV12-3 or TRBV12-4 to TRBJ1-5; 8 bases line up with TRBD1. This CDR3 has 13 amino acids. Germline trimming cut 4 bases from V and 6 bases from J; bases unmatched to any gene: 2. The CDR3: CASSSGGGQPQHF. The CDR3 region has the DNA TGTGCCAGCAGTTCAGGGGGCGGTCAGCCCCAGCATTTT.

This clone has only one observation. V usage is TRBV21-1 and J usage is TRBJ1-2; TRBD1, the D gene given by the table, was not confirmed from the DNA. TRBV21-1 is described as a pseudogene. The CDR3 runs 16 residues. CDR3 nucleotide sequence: TGTGCCAGCAGTCCCCGAGTCGTACAGTGCCTCTATGGCTACACCTTC. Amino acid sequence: CASSPRVVQCLYGYTF.

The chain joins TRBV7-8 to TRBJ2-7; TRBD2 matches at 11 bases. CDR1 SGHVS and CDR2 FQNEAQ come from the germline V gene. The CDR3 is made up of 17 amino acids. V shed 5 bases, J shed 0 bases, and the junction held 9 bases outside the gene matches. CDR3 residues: CASSRGLAGYSSYEQYF. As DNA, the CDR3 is TGTGCCAGCAGCCGTGGACTAGCGGGCTATAGCTCCTACGAGCAGTACTTC. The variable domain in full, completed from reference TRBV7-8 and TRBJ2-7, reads GAGVSQSPRYKVAKRGQDVALRCDPISGHVSLFWYQQALGQGPEFLTYFQNEAQLDKSGLPSDRFFAERPEGSVSTLKIQRTQQEDSAVYLCASSRGLAGYSSYEQYFGPGTRLTVT.

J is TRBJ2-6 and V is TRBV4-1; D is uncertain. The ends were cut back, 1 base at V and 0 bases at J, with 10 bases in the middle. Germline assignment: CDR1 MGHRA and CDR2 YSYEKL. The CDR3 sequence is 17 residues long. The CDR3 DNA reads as TGCGCCAGCAGCCAAGTAGCCGGAAGCTCTGGGGCCAACGTCCTGACTTTC. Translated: CASSQVAGSSGANVLTF.

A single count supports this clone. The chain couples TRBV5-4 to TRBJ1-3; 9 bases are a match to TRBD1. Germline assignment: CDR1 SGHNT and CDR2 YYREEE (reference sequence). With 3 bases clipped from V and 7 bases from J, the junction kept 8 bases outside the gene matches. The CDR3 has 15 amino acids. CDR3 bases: TGTGCCAGCAGCTCCTTCCGGGACAGGGATAACACCATATATTTT. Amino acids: CASSSFRDRDNTIYF.

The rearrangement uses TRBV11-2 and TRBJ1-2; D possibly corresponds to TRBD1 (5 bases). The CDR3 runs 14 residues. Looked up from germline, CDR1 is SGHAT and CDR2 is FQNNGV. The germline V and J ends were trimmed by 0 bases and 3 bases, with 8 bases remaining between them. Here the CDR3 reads CASSLDRVDYGYTF. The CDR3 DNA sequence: TGTGCCAGCAGCTTAGACAGGGTAGACTATGGCTACACCTTC.

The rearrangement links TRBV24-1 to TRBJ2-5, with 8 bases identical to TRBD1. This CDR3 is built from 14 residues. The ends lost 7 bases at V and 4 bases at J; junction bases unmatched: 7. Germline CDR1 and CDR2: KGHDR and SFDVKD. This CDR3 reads CATSRQGMSETQYF. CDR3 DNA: TGTGCCACCAGCAGACAGGGGATGTCAGAGACCCAGTACTTC.

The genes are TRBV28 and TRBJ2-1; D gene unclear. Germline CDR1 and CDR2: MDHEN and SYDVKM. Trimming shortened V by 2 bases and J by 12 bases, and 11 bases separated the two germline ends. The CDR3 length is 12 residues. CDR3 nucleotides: TGTGCCAGCAGTTTACTAGAGCAGCGGCAGTTCTTC. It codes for CASSLLEQRQFF.

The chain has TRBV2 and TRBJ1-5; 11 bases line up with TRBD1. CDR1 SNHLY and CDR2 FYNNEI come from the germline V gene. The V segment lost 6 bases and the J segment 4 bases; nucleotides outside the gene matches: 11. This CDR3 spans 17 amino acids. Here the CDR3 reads CASRENLDRGLNQPQHF. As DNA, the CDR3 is TGTGCCAGCAGAGAGAACCTGGACAGGGGGCTTAATCAGCCCCAGCATTTT.

The CDR3: CASRGGQGGISAGYGYTF. CDR3 in DNA: TGTGCCAGCAGGGGGGGACAGGGGGGTATTTCCGCTGGCTATGGCTACACCTTC. The chain joins TRBV5-4 to TRBJ1-2; 11 nucleotides match TRBD1. This CDR3 contains 18 residues. V shed 5 bases, J shed 4 bases, and the junction held 16 bases outside the gene matches. Per the germline V gene, CDR1 is SGHNT and CDR2 is YYREEE (reference sequence).

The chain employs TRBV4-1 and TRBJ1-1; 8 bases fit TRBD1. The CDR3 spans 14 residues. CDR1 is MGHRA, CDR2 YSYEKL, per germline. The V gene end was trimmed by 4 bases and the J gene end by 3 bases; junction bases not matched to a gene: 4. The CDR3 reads CASSLIQGDTEAFF. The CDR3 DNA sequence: TGCGCCAGCAGCCTCATACAGGGGGACACTGAAGCTTTCTTT.

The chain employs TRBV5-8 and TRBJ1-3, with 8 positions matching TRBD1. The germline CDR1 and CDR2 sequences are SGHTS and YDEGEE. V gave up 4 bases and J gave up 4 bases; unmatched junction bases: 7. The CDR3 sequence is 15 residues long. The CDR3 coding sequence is TGTGCCAGCAGCCAGACAGGGGCGAACGGAAACACCATATATTTT. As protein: CASSQTGANGNTIYF.

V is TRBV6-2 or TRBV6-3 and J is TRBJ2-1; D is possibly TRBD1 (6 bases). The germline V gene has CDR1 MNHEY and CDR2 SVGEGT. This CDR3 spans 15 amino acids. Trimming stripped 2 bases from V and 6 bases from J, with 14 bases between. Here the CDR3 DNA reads TGTGCCAGCAGTTACGGGACACCTGGGGGCAATGAGCAGTTCTTC. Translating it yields CASSYGTPGGNEQFF.

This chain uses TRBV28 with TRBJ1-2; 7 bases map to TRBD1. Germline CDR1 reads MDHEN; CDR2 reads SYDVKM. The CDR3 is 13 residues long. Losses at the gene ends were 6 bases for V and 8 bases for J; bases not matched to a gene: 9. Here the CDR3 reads CASRMGQFSGYTF. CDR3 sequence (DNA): TGTGCCAGCAGAATGGGACAGTTCTCGGGCTACACCTTC.

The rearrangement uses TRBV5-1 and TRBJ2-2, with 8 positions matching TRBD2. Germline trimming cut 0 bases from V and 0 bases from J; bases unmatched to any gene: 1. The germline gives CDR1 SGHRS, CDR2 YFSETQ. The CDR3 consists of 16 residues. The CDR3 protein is CASSLASGPNTGELFF. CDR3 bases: TGCGCCAGCAGCTTGGCTAGCGGGCCGAACACCGGGGAGCTGTTTTTT. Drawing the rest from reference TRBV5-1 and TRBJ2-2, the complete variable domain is KAGVTQTPRYLIKTRGQQVTLSCSPISGHRSVSWYQQTPGQGLQFLFEYFSETQRNKGNFPGRFSGRQFSNSRSEMNVSTLELGDSALYLCASSLASGPNTGELFFGEGSRLTVL.

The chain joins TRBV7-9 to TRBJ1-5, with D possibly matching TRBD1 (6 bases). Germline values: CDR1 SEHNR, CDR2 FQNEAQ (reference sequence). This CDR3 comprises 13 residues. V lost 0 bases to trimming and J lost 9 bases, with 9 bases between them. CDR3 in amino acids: CASSLAQGRPQHF. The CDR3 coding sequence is TGTGCCAGCAGCTTAGCACAGGGTCGGCCCCAGCATTTT.

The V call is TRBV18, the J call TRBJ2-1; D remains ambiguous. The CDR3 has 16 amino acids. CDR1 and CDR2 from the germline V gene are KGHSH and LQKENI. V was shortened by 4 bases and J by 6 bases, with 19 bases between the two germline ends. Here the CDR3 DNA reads TGTGCCAGCTCACTTATTGGGCCCCAGGTGAGCAATGAGCAGTTCTTC. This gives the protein CASSLIGPQVSNEQFF. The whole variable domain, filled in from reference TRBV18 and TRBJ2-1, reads NAGVMQNPRHLVRRRGQEARLRCSPMKGHSHVYWYRQLPEEGLKFMVYLQKENIIDESGMPKERFSAEFPKEGPSILRIQQVVRGDSAAYFCASSLIGPQVSNEQFFGPGTRLTVL.

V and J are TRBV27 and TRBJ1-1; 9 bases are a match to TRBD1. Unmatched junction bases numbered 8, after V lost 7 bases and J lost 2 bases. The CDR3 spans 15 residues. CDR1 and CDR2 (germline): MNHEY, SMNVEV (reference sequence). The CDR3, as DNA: TGTGCCAGCACGTCTCCGACAGGGGGTAACACTGAAGCTTTCTTT. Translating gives CASTSPTGGNTEAFF.

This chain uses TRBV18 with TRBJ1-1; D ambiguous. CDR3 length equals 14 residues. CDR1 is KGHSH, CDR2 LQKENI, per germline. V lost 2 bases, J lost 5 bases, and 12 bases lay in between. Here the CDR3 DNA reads TGTGCCAGCTCACCAGTACAGCTAAGTACTGAAGCTTTCTTT. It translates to CASSPVQLSTEAFF.

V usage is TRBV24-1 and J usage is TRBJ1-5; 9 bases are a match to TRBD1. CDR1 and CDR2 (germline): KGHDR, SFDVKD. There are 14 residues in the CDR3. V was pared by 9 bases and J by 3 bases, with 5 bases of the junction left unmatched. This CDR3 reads CATAGQGLNQPQHF. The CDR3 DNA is TGTGCCACCGCGGGACAGGGACTCAATCAGCCCCAGCATTTT.

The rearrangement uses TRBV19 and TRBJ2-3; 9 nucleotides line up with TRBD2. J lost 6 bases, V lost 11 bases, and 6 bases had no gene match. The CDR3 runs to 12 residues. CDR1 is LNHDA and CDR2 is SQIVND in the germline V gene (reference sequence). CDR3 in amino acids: CASAGGPDTQYF. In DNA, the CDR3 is TGTGCCTCGGCGGGAGGGCCCGATACGCAGTATTTT.

The chain's CDR3 is CASSTRTGSNTEAFF. In DNA form, the CDR3 reads TGTGCCAGCAGTACCCGGACAGGCTCCAACACTGAAGCTTTCTTT. The chain joins TRBV6-2 or TRBV6-3 to TRBJ1-1; 7 nucleotides line up with TRBD1. V was clipped by 5 bases and J by 2 bases; unmatched bases: 8. The CDR3 is 15 residues long. Germline assignment: CDR1 MNHEY and CDR2 SVGEGT.

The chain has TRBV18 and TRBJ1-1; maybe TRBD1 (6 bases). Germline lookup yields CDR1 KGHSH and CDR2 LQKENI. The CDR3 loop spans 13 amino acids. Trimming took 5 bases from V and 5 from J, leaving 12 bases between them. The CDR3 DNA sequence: TGTGCCAGCTCAGAAGGGGGGGCAACTGAAGCTTTCTTT. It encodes CASSEGGATEAFF.

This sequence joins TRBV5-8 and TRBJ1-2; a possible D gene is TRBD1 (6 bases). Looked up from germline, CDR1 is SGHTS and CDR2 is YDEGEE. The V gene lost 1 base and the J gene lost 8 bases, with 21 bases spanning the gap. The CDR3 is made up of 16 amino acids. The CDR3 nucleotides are TGTGCCAGCAGCTTGTCTGACAGGCCTGGAACACACGGCTACACCTTC. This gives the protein CASSLSDRPGTHGYTF.

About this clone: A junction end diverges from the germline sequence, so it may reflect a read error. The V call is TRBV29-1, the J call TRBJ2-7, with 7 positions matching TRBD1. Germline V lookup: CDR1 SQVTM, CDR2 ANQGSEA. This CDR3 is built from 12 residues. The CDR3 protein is CSVAIEAGGQGF. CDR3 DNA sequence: TGCAGCGTTGCCATTGAGGCAGGGGGTCAAGGCTTC.

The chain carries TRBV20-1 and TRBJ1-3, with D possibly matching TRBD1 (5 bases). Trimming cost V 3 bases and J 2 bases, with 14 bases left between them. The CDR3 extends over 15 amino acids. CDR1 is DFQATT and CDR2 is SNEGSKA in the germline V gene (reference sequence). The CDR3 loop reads CSASFAGRAGNTIYF. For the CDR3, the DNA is TGCAGTGCTAGTTTTGCCGGCAGGGCTGGAAACACCATATATTTT.

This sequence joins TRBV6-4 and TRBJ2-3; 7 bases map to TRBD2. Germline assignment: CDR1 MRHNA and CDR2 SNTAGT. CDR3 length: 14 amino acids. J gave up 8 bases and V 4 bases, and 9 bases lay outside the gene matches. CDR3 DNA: TGTGCCAGCAGTGCCATAGCACTAGCGTCTACGCAGTATTTT. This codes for CASSAIALASTQYF.

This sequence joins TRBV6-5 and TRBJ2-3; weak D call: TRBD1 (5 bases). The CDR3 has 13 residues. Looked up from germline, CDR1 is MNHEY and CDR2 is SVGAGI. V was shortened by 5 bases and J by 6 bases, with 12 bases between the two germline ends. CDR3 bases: TGTGCCAGCAGTACAGACAGTGCCGATACGCAGTATTTT. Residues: CASSTDSADTQYF.

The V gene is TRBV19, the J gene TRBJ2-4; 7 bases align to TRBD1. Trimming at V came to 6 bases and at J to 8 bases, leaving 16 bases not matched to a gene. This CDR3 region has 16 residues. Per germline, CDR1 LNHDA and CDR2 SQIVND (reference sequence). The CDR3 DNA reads TGTGCCAGTAGCCGAAACGTACAGGGGAATACAGACATTCAGTACTTC. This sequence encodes CASSRNVQGNTDIQYF.